This T cell receptor beta chain came from a study of blood T cell repertoires in COVID-19. Study overall: Acute and convalescent COVID-19 samples came from the United States, Italy and Spain. T cells, B-cell-depleted T cells, or PBMCs supplied cDNA or gDNA.

In the study's own analysis: Nucleated cell counts were estimated from reference gene primer amplification. Some clones are missing from TCRdb's copy, which holds only in-frame ones; the method was immunoSEQ multiplex PCR. V, J and clone size are taken as reported in that table, and D and trimming were inferred from the DNA itself. The sample lists roughly 250,000 clones; over 75% were seen once. Trimming removed 6 bases at V and 0 bases at J, with 15 bases between. The CDR3 contains 16 residues. Germline V lookup: CDR1 MNHEY, CDR2 SVGEGT. This sequence was found in a woman in her twenties or thirties with acute or convalescent COVID-19. The chain is built from TRBV6-2 or TRBV6-3 and TRBJ1-5; D is possibly TRBD1 (6 bases). The sequenced sample was peripheral blood. CDR3 coding DNA: TGTGCCAGCAGCCCTGGGGGGGGCGGTAGCAATCAGCCCCAGCATTTT. Translated: CASSPGGGGSNQPQHF.